This TCR beta chain is from a study of OX40 agonist ivuxolimab in advanced cancers. Study-wide context: Ivuxolimab was a fully human IgG2 agonistic monoclonal antibody targeting the costimulatory receptor OX40 (CD134). Intravenous ivuxolimab was administered to patients every 2 weeks at six dose levels: 0.01, 0.1, 0.3, 1.5, 3 and 10 mg/kg. Partial responses occurred in three dose-escalation patients: two with cutaneous melanoma and one with hepatocellular carcinoma. Patients were allowed to have had prior anti-PD-1, anti-PD-L1 or anti-CTLA-4 therapy, and 40% to 45% of the dose-escalation patients had previously received checkpoint inhibitors. In the dose-escalation cohort, roughly four fifths of patients were male, and the mean age was approximately 60 years, with a range of 23 to 79. Of the approximately 50 patients in dose escalation, about 19 had hepatocellular carcinoma, some 15 had melanoma, 9 had renal cell carcinoma and 9 had head and neck cancer. The point of sequencing TCRbeta in the periphery was to test whether ivuxolimab changed TCR sequence diversity and drove clonal T-cell expansion. The monotherapy dose-escalation portion (N of about 50 patients) of the phase I ivuxolimab trial is reported in the paper.

A note on this clone: Its antigen has not been determined. No much larger clonotype is one base removed from it; base qualities were not supplied.

For sequencing of the TCRbeta CDR3 region, genomic DNA was extracted from the sorted cells. The immunoSEQ Assay was used for sequencing of TCRbeta CDR3 regions. This is the immuneACCESS table as TCRdb keeps it, with only in-frame sequences that have V and J called. A part of the clones is gone; compared with another copy, unresolved V genes explain less than half, and the rest is unexplained. Recorded for this sample are 73,000 or so clones; about 81% of them occurred a single time. The top ten clonotypes cover just under 2.5% of the sample. The trial excluded patients who had a history of autoimmune disease or were on systemic immunosuppression. Peripheral blood for TCR sequencing was collected from all dose cohorts at baseline, on cycle 4 day 1, and on cycle 7 day 1. The samples were drawn from a first-in-human, open-label, multicenter phase I dose-escalation trial of ivuxolimab. Adults with locally advanced or metastatic head and neck squamous cell, hepatocellular, melanoma or renal cell carcinoma were enrolled in the trial. Before TCR sequencing, CD4+ and CD8+ T cells were separately sorted from peripheral blood.

The V end loses 0 bases and the J end loses 6 bases, and a stretch of 10 bases separates them. The CDR3 covers 13 residues, taking in both the cysteine and the phenylalanine. Only CDR3 DNA is held: 39 bases, read in frame from base 1. Per the germline V gene, SGHRS is the CDR1 and YFSETQ is the CDR2. Broader findings and caveats from the paper: Low levels of normalized T-cell clonal expansion were also seen in some patients who did not respond. Which antigens the clonally expanded peripheral T cells were specific for was not determined. At doses of 0.1 to 3.0 mg/kg, clonal expansion of both CD4+ and CD8+ blood T cells was observed from baseline to week 6. In the 0.1-3.0 mg/kg groups, partial responders were among the patients with the lowest normalized peripheral clonal expansion, particularly in CD8+ T cells. After ivuxolimab, more expanded clones were found on average in CD8+ T cells than in CD4+ T cells.

The V and J genes are TRBV5-1 and TRBJ2-7; the best D guess is TRBD2, with 6 bases matching. The sample here was CD4+ or CD8+ T cells sorted from blood, taken in a trial of the OX40 agonist ivuxolimab. The source of this sequence is an adult with an advanced solid tumor such as melanoma, head and neck, liver or kidney cancer. The CDR3 region reads CASSLAGGIEQYF. At the DNA level, the sequence is TGCGCCAGCAGCTTGGCCGGGGGTATCGAGCAGTACTTC.